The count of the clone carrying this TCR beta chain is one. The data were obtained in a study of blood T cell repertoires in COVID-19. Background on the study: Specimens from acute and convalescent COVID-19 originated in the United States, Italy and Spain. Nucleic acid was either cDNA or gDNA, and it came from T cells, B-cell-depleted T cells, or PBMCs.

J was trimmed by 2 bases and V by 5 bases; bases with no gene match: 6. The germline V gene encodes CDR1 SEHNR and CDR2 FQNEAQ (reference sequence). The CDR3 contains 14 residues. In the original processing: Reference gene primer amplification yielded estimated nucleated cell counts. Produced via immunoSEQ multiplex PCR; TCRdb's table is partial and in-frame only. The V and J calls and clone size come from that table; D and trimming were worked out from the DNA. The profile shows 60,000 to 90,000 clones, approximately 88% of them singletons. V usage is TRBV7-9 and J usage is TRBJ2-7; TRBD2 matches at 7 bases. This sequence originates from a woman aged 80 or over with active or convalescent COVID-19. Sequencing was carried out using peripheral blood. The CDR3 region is CASSQEAGAYEQYF. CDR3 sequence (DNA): TGTGCCAGCAGCCAAGAGGCGGGGGCCTACGAGCAGTACTTC. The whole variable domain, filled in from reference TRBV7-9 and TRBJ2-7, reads DTGVSQNPRHKITKRGQNVTFRCDPISEHNRLYWYRQTLGQGPEFLTYFQNEAQLEKSRLLSDRFSAERPKGSFSTLEIQRTEQGDSAMYLCASSQEAGAYEQYFGPGTRLTVT.